This T cell receptor beta chain was identified during a study of blood T cell repertoires in COVID-19. Study information: The study drew acute and convalescent COVID-19 samples from the United States, Italy and Spain. PBMCs, B-cell-depleted T cells, or T cells provided the cDNA or gDNA that made up the material.

As handled by the study authors: For nucleated cells, counts were estimated from reference gene primer amplification. Measured with immunoSEQ multiplex PCR; TCRdb has only the in-frame clones, and not every one. The V and J calls and clone size are taken from that table; D and trimming were inferred from the DNA. The sample has about 400,000 clones, about 87% seen once. This TCR was recovered from a human donor in a cohort sampled during active COVID-19. Material: peripheral blood.

CDR3 bases: TGCGCCAGCAGCCCGGCGACAGGGGGGTCCTACGAGCAGTACTTC. Translated: CASSPATGGSYEQYF. The chain joins TRBV4-1 to TRBJ2-7, with 9 bases identical to TRBD1. The CDR3 length is 15 residues. Germline V gene sequence: CDR1 MGHRA, CDR2 YSYEKL. The ends lost 4 bases at V and 1 base at J; junction bases unmatched: 5.